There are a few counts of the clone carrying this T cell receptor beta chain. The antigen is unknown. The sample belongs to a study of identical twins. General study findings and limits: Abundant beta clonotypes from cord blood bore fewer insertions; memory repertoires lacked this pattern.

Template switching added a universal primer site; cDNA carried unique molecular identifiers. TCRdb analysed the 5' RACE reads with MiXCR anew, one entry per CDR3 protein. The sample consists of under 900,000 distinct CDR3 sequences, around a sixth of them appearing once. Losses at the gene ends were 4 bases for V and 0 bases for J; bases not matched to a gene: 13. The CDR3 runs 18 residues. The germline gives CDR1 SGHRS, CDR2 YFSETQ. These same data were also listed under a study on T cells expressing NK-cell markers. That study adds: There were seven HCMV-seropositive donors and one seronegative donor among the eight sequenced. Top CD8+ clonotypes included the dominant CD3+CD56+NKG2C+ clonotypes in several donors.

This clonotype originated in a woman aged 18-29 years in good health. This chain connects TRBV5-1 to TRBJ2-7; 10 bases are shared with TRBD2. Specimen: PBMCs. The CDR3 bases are TGCGCCAGCAGCCCCTGGCCTCCCCGGACTAGCGGCTCCTACGAGCAGTACTTC. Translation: CASSPWPPRTSGSYEQYF.